The 8 T cell receptor beta chains below were found in one sample sequenced in a study of blood T cell repertoires in COVID-19. TCRdb's copy holds only in-frame clones and misses some; the assay was immunoSEQ multiplex PCR. The table has 470,000 or so clones, nearly 90% seen once. Sequencing was performed on PBMCs or T cells enriched from blood (not recorded which). The receptors here all came from a woman between 18 and 30 years old with acute COVID-19.

This chain joins TRBV29-1 and TRBJ2-3, with 7 bases matching TRBD2. V gave up 5 bases and J gave up 0 bases; unmatched junction bases: 8. Germline CDR1 and CDR2: SQVTM and ANQGSEA. There are 15 residues in the CDR3. The DNA of the CDR3 is TGCAGCGTTAGGTCTAGCGGTGCTAGCACAGATACGCAGTATTTT. This sequence encodes CSVRSSGASTDTQYF.

The chain employs TRBV4-2 and TRBJ1-5; no reliable D call. Germline-derived CDR1 and CDR2 are LGHNA and YNFKEQ. The V gene lost 1 base and the J gene lost 0 bases, with 7 bases spanning the gap. The CDR3 is 15 amino acids. CDR3 in amino acids: CASSQVAYSNQPQHF. The CDR3 nucleotides read TGTGCCAGCAGCCAAGTTGCCTATAGCAATCAGCCCCAGCATTTT.

The chain carries TRBV29-1 and TRBJ2-7; TRBD1 agrees at 9 bases. The CDR3 sequence is 14 residues long. Trimming removed 3 bases from V and 0 bases from J; junction bases left unmatched: 3. Germline CDR1 SQVTM, CDR2 ANQGSEA. The CDR3 protein is CSVEDRGSSYEQYF. CDR3 DNA sequence: TGCAGCGTTGAGGACAGGGGTAGCTCCTACGAGCAGTACTTC.

This clone has just one count. This chain uses TRBV6-5 with TRBJ1-1; D not resolved. The CDR3 runs to 13 residues. Trimming shortened V by 8 bases and J by 0 bases, and 10 bases separated the two germline ends. Germline V gene lookup returns CDR1 MNHEY and CDR2 SVGAGI. This CDR3 is CASRRPMNTEAFF. The CDR3 DNA is TGTGCCAGCCGCAGGCCCATGAACACTGAAGCTTTCTTT.

This chain connects TRBV2 to TRBJ1-1; D possibly corresponds to TRBD1 (5 bases). The germline CDR1 and CDR2 sequences are SNHLY and FYNNEI. The CDR3 length is 11 residues. Trimming took 8 bases from V and 8 from J, leaving 12 bases between them. CDR3 sequence (DNA): TGTGCCAGCGGAAACAGGCTCGAAGCTTTCTTT. Its translation: CASGNRLEAFF.

The genes are TRBV19 and TRBJ2-3, with D maybe TRBD2 (5 bases). CDR1 LNHDA and CDR2 SQIVND come from the germline V gene (reference sequence). This CDR3 spans 13 amino acids. The V end lost 6 bases, the J end lost 6 bases, and 13 bases lay between the germline ends. CDR3 DNA sequence: TGTGCCAGTAGCACCCGACCGGGGGATACGCAGTATTTT. Encoded protein: CASSTRPGDTQYF.

The V and J genes are TRBV4-1 and TRBJ1-5; no clear D gene. Trimming took 5 bases from V and 7 from J, leaving 15 bases between them. The germline gives CDR1 MGHRA, CDR2 YSYEKL. The CDR3 has 14 residues. The CDR3 region has the DNA TGCGCCAGCAGCTCGTTTGAGGTGGAACAGCCCCAGCATTTT. The encoded protein is CASSSFEVEQPQHF.

This rearrangement joins TRBV7-9 to TRBJ2-1; the D is unclear. The CDR3 is made up of 13 amino acids. Germline V gene data show CDR1 as SEHNR and CDR2 as FQNEAQ (reference sequence). V gave up 3 bases and J gave up 4 bases, with 7 bases separating them. The CDR3 protein is CASSFTEYNEQFF. CDR3 nucleotides: TGTGCCAGCAGCTTTACGGAGTACAATGAGCAGTTCTTC.